This passage covers 25 T cell receptor beta chains from one sample sequenced in a study of regulatory T cells in long-lasting Graves disease. CDR3-region Arm-PCR and iRepertoire HTBI primers produced the TCR beta libraries. From the multiplex PCR reads, TCRdb called clonotypes with MiXCR, one entry per CDR3 protein. Altogether roughly 510,000 distinct CDR3 sequences are present, 15% to 20% being singletons, with the ten largest covering more than 10%. Documented time point: newly diagnosed GD, antithyroid drugs for less than 3 months. Scientists built the TCR library using RNA that was extracted from PBMCs. Separately, the same data were catalogued under a study of T cells in Graves' hyperthyroidism and ophthalmopathy.

The sequenced sample was peripheral blood mononuclear cells (PBMCs), obtained at new diagnosis, from a patient treated with antithyroid drugs. The receptors derive from a man aged 18-30 years with Graves disease.

The rearrangement joins TRBV13 to TRBJ2-7; a weak D match, TRBD2 (5 bases). The CDR3 has 16 amino acids. In germline, CDR1 is PRHDT, CDR2 FYEKMQ (reference sequence). The V and J ends lost 4 bases and 3 bases respectively, with 19 bases between them. CDR3 in amino acids: CASSSSDGLNGYEQYF. The CDR3 DNA sequence: TGTGCCAGCAGCTCCTCAGACGGACTGAACGGCTACGAGCAGTACTTC.

This clonotype was found many times. The J gene is TRBJ2-3, the V gene TRBV24-1; a possible D gene is TRBD1 (5 bases). Germline V gene lookup returns CDR1 KGHDR and CDR2 SFDVKD. The CDR3 is 14 amino acids. V was clipped by 7 bases and J by 5 bases, with 15 bases between them. CDR3 nucleotide sequence: TGTGCCACCAGCCCTCGGGTTCAGGGAGATACGCAGTATTTT. It codes for CATSPRVQGDTQYF.

The chain employs TRBV28 and TRBJ2-5; possibly TRBD2 for D (5 bases). This CDR3 has 15 residues. From germline, CDR1 is MDHEN and CDR2 SYDVKM. Trimming took off 5 bases at V and 0 bases at J, with 13 bases between the two ends. Here the CDR3 reads CASSRDGEYQETQYF. The CDR3 coding sequence is TGTGCCAGCAGTCGTGACGGGGAGTACCAAGAGACCCAGTACTTC.

This clonotype was counted between two and nine times. CDR3 sequence reads: CASSLVGGTGELFF. DNA of the CDR3: TGTGCCAGCAGTTTAGTGGGGGGCACCGGGGAGCTGTTTTTT. This chain uses TRBV27 with TRBJ2-2; a weak D match, TRBD2 (6 bases). Germline assignment: CDR1 MNHEY and CDR2 SMNVEV (reference sequence). The CDR3 sequence is 14 residues long. V was pared by 2 bases and J by 4 bases, with 8 bases between.

With regard to this clonotype: A much larger clone differs from this one at a single base, so this may be a read error. The J gene is TRBJ2-5, the V gene TRBV12-5; 7 nucleotides agree with TRBD2. The germline CDR1 and CDR2 sequences are LGHNT and FRNRAP. CDR3 length: 16 amino acids. CDR3 in amino acids: CACGFGGVRGQETQYF. As DNA, the CDR3 is TGTGCTTGTGGTTTTGGAGGAGTGCGGGGGCAAGAGACCCAGTACTTC. The complete variable domain, with remaining parts taken from reference TRBV12-5 and TRBJ2-5, reads DARVTQTPRHKVTEMGQEVTMRCQPILGHNTVFWYRQTMMQGLELLAYFRNRAPLDDSGMPKDRFSAEMPDATLATLKIQPSEPRDSAVYFCACGFGGVRGQETQYFGPGTRLLVL.

The rearrangement uses TRBV12-3 or TRBV12-4 and TRBJ1-4, with 7 bases aligning to TRBD1. The CDR3 is 15 amino acids. The trim removed 1 base at V and 8 bases at J, leaving 7 bases unmatched. CDR3 nucleotide sequence: TGTGCCAGCAGTTTAGGCGGGGACAGTAGGGAAAAACTGTTTTTT. This gives the protein CASSLGGDSREKLFF.

The table lists this clonotype with many counts. J is TRBJ1-5 and V is TRBV12-5, with 8 bases matching TRBD1. The CDR3 runs 16 residues. CDR1 is LGHNT, CDR2 FRNRAP, per germline. The junction had 4 bases not matched to a gene; V was cut back by 1 base and J by 2 bases. The CDR3 DNA is TGTGCTAGTGGTTTGGAGACAGGGGTTGGCAATCAGCCCCAGCATTTT. Translation: CASGLETGVGNQPQHF.

At least ten counts were recorded for this clonotype. This chain connects TRBV28 to TRBJ1-4, with 7 bases matching TRBD1. Germline V gives CDR1 MDHEN, CDR2 SYDVKM. Germline trimming cut 5 bases from V and 4 bases from J; bases unmatched to any gene: 7. The CDR3 consists of 15 residues. The DNA of the CDR3 is TGTGCCAGCAGTCTGGGACAGACGATTAATGAAAAACTGTTTTTT. Protein sequence: CASSLGQTINEKLFF.

The chain combines TRBV19 with TRBJ1-5, with 10 bases that match TRBD1. With 4 bases clipped from V and 4 bases from J, the junction kept 10 bases outside the gene matches. CDR3 length: 17 amino acids. CDR1 and CDR2 from the germline V gene are LNHDA and SQIVND (reference sequence). CDR3 in amino acids: CASSTTPPGQGNQPQHF. CDR3 coding DNA: TGTGCCAGTAGTACCACACCACCGGGACAGGGGAATCAGCCCCAGCATTTT.

Ten or more counts support this clonotype. CDR3 sequence reads: CASSFPLGTDTQYF. CDR3 nucleotide sequence: TGTGCCAGCAGTTTCCCCCTCGGGACAGATACGCAGTATTTT. The chain joins TRBV28 to TRBJ2-3; no reliable D call. The V gene's germline CDR1 is MDHEN and CDR2 SYDVKM. Trimming stripped 3 bases from V and 3 bases from J, with 10 bases between. The CDR3 extends over 14 amino acids.

At least ten counts were recorded for this clonotype. The conserved final phenylalanine or tryptophan is absent from the CDR3, which likely points to a read error. No DNA is shown, since the ends of the CDR3 on it are uncertain; the CDR3 is the one TCRdb lists. The chain joins TRBV6-2 or TRBV6-3 to TRBJ2-1; the table assigns TRBD1, which was not confirmed against the DNA. The CDR3 spans 15 residues, counting both ends. Germline CDR1 reads MNHEY; CDR2 reads SVGEGT. CDR3 residues: CASSYSDRGLEVQSL.

This clonotype appeared many times. The V call is TRBV2, the J call TRBJ1-5; possible D gene TRBD1, 5 bases. The length of the CDR3 is 16 residues. Germline V gene lookup returns CDR1 SNHLY and CDR2 FYNNEI. Trimming took off 6 bases at V and 4 bases at J, with 19 bases between the two ends. The CDR3 protein is CASSPGRQRPNQPQHF. The DNA for the CDR3 is TGTGCCAGCAGCCCTGGGAGACAGAGACCAAATCAGCCCCAGCATTTT.

The chain carries TRBV6-1 and TRBJ1-5; 7 nucleotides line up with TRBD1. The CDR3 sequence is 13 residues long. After removal of 5 bases from V and 5 bases from J, the junction contained 3 bases not matched to a gene. Germline V gene lookup returns CDR1 MNHNS and CDR2 SASEGT. The CDR3: CASSTTGDQPQHF. The CDR3 nucleotides are TGTGCCAGCAGTACCACAGGGGATCAGCCCCAGCATTTT.

This clonotype was seen only a few times. This rearrangement joins TRBV6-2 or TRBV6-3 to TRBJ2-7; D is uncertain. Germline CDR1 MNHEY, CDR2 SVGEGT. V was shortened by 0 bases and J by 1 base, with 7 bases between the two germline ends. The CDR3 length is 14 residues. The CDR3 DNA sequence: TGTGCCAGCAGTTACTCTCACAGTTCCTACGAGCAGTACTTC. As protein: CASSYSHSSYEQYF.

Comment on this clonotype: This could be a read error, since a much larger clone is one nucleotide away. The chain recombines TRBV20-1 with TRBJ1-5, with D possibly TRBD1 on 5 matching bases. Per germline, CDR1 DFQATT and CDR2 SNEGSKA (reference sequence). The CDR3 loop spans 14 amino acids. CDR3 loop: CSATGLSSSQPQHF. CDR3 in DNA: TGCAGTGCCACGGGACTCTCTAGCAGTCAGCCCCAGCATTTT.

This clonotype showed up many times. This sequence joins TRBV28 and TRBJ2-7, with unresolved D. With 6 bases removed from V and 6 bases from J, the gap between germline ends came to 12 bases. CDR1 and CDR2 from the germline V gene are MDHEN and SYDVKM. This CDR3 contains 12 residues. The CDR3 DNA is TGTGCCAGCAGCTCGAACGGCGGCGAGCAGTACTTC. Amino acid sequence: CASSSNGGEQYF.

The chain couples TRBV6-1 to TRBJ2-1; unclear D gene. The CDR3 is made up of 11 amino acids. Between the trimmed V and J ends, which lost 8 bases and 8 bases, there was a span of 10 bases. Looked up from germline, CDR1 is MNHNS and CDR2 is SASEGT. In DNA, the CDR3 is TGTGCCAGCGGCCAGTGGCATGAGCAGTTCTTC. Its translation: CASGQWHEQFF.

This clonotype was counted ten times or more. The chain uses TRBV7-2 and TRBJ2-1, with TRBD2 matching over 9 bases. Per germline, CDR1 SGHTA and CDR2 FQGNSA. The V segment lost 0 bases and the J segment 4 bases; nucleotides outside the gene matches: 1. This CDR3 comprises 15 residues. The CDR3 sequence is CASSLATSGYNEQFF. CDR3 nucleotides: TGTGCCAGCAGCTTAGCCACTAGCGGGTACAATGAGCAGTTCTTC.

This clonotype appeared a few times. The V and J genes are TRBV5-1 and TRBJ2-7, with D possibly matching TRBD2 (6 bases). V shed 3 bases and J shed 5 bases, with 15 bases lying between them. Germline V CDR1 and CDR2: SGHRS, YFSETQ. The CDR3 extends over 14 amino acids. CDR3 residues: CASSSGLTRDEQYF. The CDR3 DNA sequence: TGCGCCAGCAGCTCCGGCCTGACTAGGGACGAGCAGTACTTC.

The sample holds a few counts of this clonotype. This chain connects TRBV29-1 to TRBJ1-3, with no clear D. The V and J ends lost 4 bases and 2 bases respectively, with 6 bases between them. CDR3 size: 12 residues. In germline, CDR1 is SQVTM, CDR2 ANQGSEA. The CDR3 DNA follows: TGCAGCGTTGGTGAACCTGGAAACACCATATATTTT. Translating gives CSVGEPGNTIYF.

The rearrangement joins TRBV12-3 or TRBV12-4 to TRBJ1-5, with 8 bases that match TRBD1. The CDR3 totals 17 residues. Trimming took 3 bases from V and 4 from J; bases not matched to a gene: 11. CDR3 in DNA: TGTGCCAGCAGTTTTTTCAACGGACAGGGTGGGAATCAGCCCCAGCATTTT. Translated, it gives CASSFFNGQGGNQPQHF.

In this sample, this clonotype turned up many times. The chain couples TRBV2 to TRBJ2-3; a weak D match, TRBD2 (6 bases). The germline V and J ends were trimmed by 7 bases and 1 base, with 12 bases remaining between them. Germline values: CDR1 SNHLY, CDR2 FYNNEI. The CDR3 loop spans 14 amino acids. CDR3 bases: TGTGCCAGCACGGGATGGGAGGGCACAGATACGCAGTATTTT. Its protein product is CASTGWEGTDTQYF.

This clonotype turned up a few times. J is TRBJ1-4 and V is TRBV20-1, with 7 positions matching TRBD1. The CDR3 is made up of 13 amino acids. From germline, CDR1 is DFQATT and CDR2 SNEGSKA (reference sequence). J gave up 7 bases and V 7 bases, and 9 bases lay outside the gene matches. The CDR3 coding sequence is TGCAGTGGAAGGGACAGCGGGAGTGAAAAACTGTTTTTT. It yields the protein CSGRDSGSEKLFF.

The chain combines TRBV3-1 with TRBJ2-1; no reliable D call. V lost 3 bases, J lost 8 bases, and 5 bases lay in between. CDR1 LGHDT and CDR2 YNNKEL come from the germline V gene (reference sequence). CDR3 length equals 11 residues. DNA for the CDR3: TGTGCCAGCAGCCATGCTTATGAGCAGTTCTTC. It codes for CASSHAYEQFF.

The CDR3 loop reads CASSYSAYRAGNTIYF. The CDR3 region has the DNA TGTGCCAGCAGTTACTCCGCGTACAGGGCTGGAAACACCATATATTTT. This chain joins TRBV6-2 or TRBV6-3 and TRBJ1-3; maybe TRBD1 (6 bases). Germline-derived CDR1 and CDR2 are MNHEY and SVGEGT. V was trimmed by 0 bases and J by 2 bases, leaving 11 bases between them. This CDR3 is 16 amino acids long.